The source of this T cell receptor beta chain is a study of T cell repertoires in cytomegalovirus infection. Study overall: Indications came from public TCR beta signatures; they pointed to CMV infection and to a matching HLA type.

This clonotype was detected ten times or more. V was clipped by 6 bases and J by 2 bases; unmatched bases: 14. The CDR3 length is 18 residues. TCRdb reanalysed the reads using MiXCR and keeps one entry per CDR3 protein. This table has 490,000 or so distinct CDR3 sequences, 10% to 12% appearing once. The J gene is TRBJ2-1, the V gene TRBV12-3 or TRBV12-4, with TRBD2 identical over 9 bases. This clonotype was sampled from a human donor in good health (CMV status not recorded). Some clones in this sample may be carry-over from other donors' samples. The sample consisted of PBMCs. CDR3 sequence (DNA): TGTGCCAGCAGCTTTAGCGGGAGTCGGAGGGATACCTACAATGAGCAGTTCTTC. This sequence encodes CASSFSGSRRDTYNEQFF.